This TCR beta chain was documented in a study of OX40 agonist ivuxolimab in advanced cancers. The overall study: Patient treatment consisted of intravenous ivuxolimab administration every 2 weeks at 0.01 to 10 mg/kg. A history of anti-PD-1, anti-PD-L1 or anti-CTLA-4 therapy was acceptable, and around 36% had some. General study results and limits: The study observed clonal expansion of CD4+ and CD8+ blood T cells by week 6 at 0.1 to 3.0 mg/kg. Researchers report that CD8+ T cells had, on average, more expanded clones than CD4+.

As to this clone: What it binds is not known.

The protocol was immunoSEQ multiplex PCR, while the TCRdb copy is restricted to in-frame clones and leaves out a portion. Of tens of thousands of clones listed, 86% are singletons. Trimming left V 8 bases short and J 5 bases short, with 13 bases between. This CDR3 contains 12 residues. CDR1 and CDR2 (germline): KGHSH, LQKENI. This material consisted of CD4+ or CD8+ T cells sorted from blood, taken in a trial of the OX40 agonist ivuxolimab. The source of this sequence is an adult with an advanced solid tumor such as melanoma, head and neck, liver or kidney cancer. V gene TRBV18 combines with J gene TRBJ2-7, with D perhaps given as TRBD1 or TRBD2 (5 bases each). CDR3 sequence (DNA): TGTGCCAGCGGGGGTACACGCGACGAGCAGTACTTC. Translated, it gives CASGGTRDEQYF.